The T cell receptor (beta chain) described here comes from a study of T-cell reconstitution after alpha-beta-depleted transplantation in children (dated by TCRdb to 2016 to 2017). At the level of the whole study: The study quantitatively tracked T-cell immune reconstitution after TCRalphabeta/CD19-depleted allogeneic hematopoietic cell transplantation in children using TCR repertoire profiling.

What this sample's treatment or condition label stands for: allogeneic hematopoietic cell transplantation with graft depleted of TCRalphabeta T cells and CD19 B cells. TCRalphabeta/CD19-depleted allogeneic hematopoietic cell grafts were given to the transplant recipients, all of whom were children. Overall results and qualifications from the work: Apparently early alphabetaT-cell count recovery about two months after transplant reportedly relied on only several hundred rapidly expanded clones derived from non-depleted graft cells. The frequencies of hyperexpanded clones fell over the following months, and after one year, T-cell counts and TCRbeta diversity were mostly attributed to newly produced T cells. The high TCRbeta diversity at day 60 in some patients was ascribed to recipient T cells and intrathymic progenitors that had survived conditioning.

From the cysteine up to the phenylalanine, the CDR3 has a length of 13 residues. Just the 39-base CDR3 DNA is kept, in frame starting at base 1. Looking up the germline V gene yields CDR1 LGHNA and CDR2 YSLEER. Library preparation employed PCR. Sequencing instrument: Illumina HiSeq 2500. TCR library preparation used molecular barcoding, with unique molecular identifiers applied to normalize quantification of the TCRbeta repertoire. TCRdb handled the public reads itself, with Q25 trimming in fastp and clone calling in MiXCR, and kept productive beta chains. For every CDR3 protein sequence, its rows merge into one entry that carries the most common genes and DNA. This sample comprises about 460,000 distinct CDR3 sequences, approximately 10% of them detected only once. In total, the top ten clones hold around 2% of the sample. This clonotype was observed a handful of times. Its antigen has not been determined. One junction end disagrees with the germline gene, perhaps due to a read error.

Sequenced material: PBMCs, taken before TCRalphabeta/CD19-depleted stem cell transplant. The rearranged chain carries TRBV4-3 and TRBJ2-1; matching of 6 bases hints at TRBD2 as the D gene. This TCR was recovered from a child aged 2-15 years with inherited bone marrow failure, due to receive a stem cell transplant. In nucleotide form, the sequence is TGCGCCAGCAGCCAAGATAGCGAGACTAGTAAGGTCTTC. This is translated as CASSQDSETSKVF.